Listed below are T cell receptor beta chains from one sample, sequenced in a study of cytomegalovirus exposure and HLA in healthy donors. The assay was immunoSEQ multiplex PCR, and TCRdb's table has in-frame clones only and misses some. The sample consists of around 100,000 clones, 76% of them appearing once. Source material: PBMCs. These receptors originate from a woman aged 18-30 years in good health and CMV-seropositive. CDR3s include the opening cysteine and the closing phenylalanine or tryptophan. Fields, in order: clone size, J gene, V gene, CDR3 length, D gene, CDR3 protein, CDR3 DNA. A D gene is named only where the DNA matches it firmly. Size values are once, few and many counts, or a class for expanded clones, and some rows have none.

>.|TRBJ1-5|TRBV6-6|9|.
CASGQPQHF
TGTGCCAGCGGCCAGCCCCAGCATTTT
>.|TRBJ1-1|TRBV20-1|11|TRBD1
CSEDRHTEAFF
TGCAGTGAGGACAGGCACACTGAAGCTTTCTTT
>few|TRBJ1-1|TRBV2|11|.
CASRGQTEAFF
TGTGCCAGCAGGGGACAAACTGAAGCTTTCTTT
>.|TRBJ2-1|TRBV13|17|TRBD2
CASSHAPGLAGVDEQFF
TGTGCCAGCAGCCATGCCCCAGGACTAGCGGGAGTGGATGAGCAGTTCTTC
>.|TRBJ2-1|TRBV6-5|15|.
CASRAPGISYNEQFF
TGTGCCAGCAGAGCCCCAGGGATCTCCTACAATGAGCAGTTCTTC
>.|TRBJ1-6|TRBV7-3|15|TRBD1
CASSSTGGPYTPLHF
TGTGCCAGCAGCTCGACAGGGGGCCCATACACACCCCTCCACTTT
>.|TRBJ2-3|TRBV6-6|14|TRBD1
CASSGDRGGNTQYF
TGTGCCAGCAGTGGGGACAGAGGGGGTAATACGCAGTATTTT
>.|TRBJ2-7|TRBV9|13|TRBD1
CASSAGQGNEQYF
TGTGCCAGCAGCGCGGGACAGGGGAACGAGCAGTACTTC
>.|TRBJ2-3|TRBV28|16|.
CASLGHRTISTDTQYF
TGTGCCAGCTTGGGTCACAGGACGATTAGCACAGATACGCAGTATTTT
>.|TRBJ1-1|TRBV21-1|13|.
CASTSLAVTEAFF
TGTGCCAGCACCTCGTTGGCGGTTACTGAAGCTTTCTTT
>.|TRBJ2-1|TRBV7-2|15|TRBD2
CASSLRLAGEAEQFF
TGTGCCAGCAGCCTAAGACTAGCGGGAGAAGCTGAGCAGTTCTTC
>.|TRBJ2-1|TRBV14|16|.
CASSQYDGSSGNEQFF
TGTGCCAGCAGCCAATACGACGGGAGCAGCGGGAATGAGCAGTTCTTC
>.|TRBJ2-7|TRBV28|15|TRBD1
CASSVRAGGAYEQYF
TGTGCCAGCAGCGTTCGTGCAGGGGGAGCCTACGAGCAGTACTTC
>.|TRBJ1-6|TRBV2|17|TRBD1
CASSAGTGGSYNSPLHF
TGTGCCAGCAGCGCCGGGACAGGGGGCTCCTATAATTCACCCCTCCACTTT
>.|TRBJ2-7|TRBV27|9|.
CASGREQYF
TGTGCCAGCGGGCGCGAGCAGTACTTC
>once|TRBJ1-1|TRBV28|13|.
CASSSGWDTEAFF
TGTGCCAGCAGCTCGGGTTGGGACACTGAAGCTTTCTTT
>.|TRBJ1-1|TRBV7-9|16|TRBD1
CASSVRRKDRATEAFF
TGTGCCAGCAGCGTCAGGAGAAAAGACAGGGCCACTGAAGCTTTCTTT
>.|TRBJ2-3|TRBV11-2|12|.
CASSLSGDTQYF
TGTGCCAGCAGCTTATCCGGGGATACGCAGTATTTT
>.|TRBJ2-1|TRBV5-1|15|TRBD2
CASSFWAGETNEQFF
TGCGCCAGCAGCTTTTGGGCGGGAGAGACCAATGAGCAGTTCTTC
>.|TRBJ2-1|TRBV11-2|15|TRBD2
CASSLDAGAYNEQFF
TGTGCCAGCAGCTTAGATGCGGGAGCCTACAATGAGCAGTTCTTC
>.|TRBJ2-7|TRBV28|13|.
CASSFTASSEQYF
TGTGCCAGCAGTTTTACCGCTAGCTCAGAGCAGTACTTC
>.|TRBJ2-7|TRBV4-2|15|TRBD2
CASSQASGSLNEQYF
TGTGCCAGCAGCCAAGCTAGCGGGAGTCTCAACGAGCAGTACTTC
>.|TRBJ2-1|TRBV18|14|TRBD2
CASSPLAGNNEQFF
TGTGCCAGCTCACCGTTAGCGGGAAACAATGAGCAGTTCTTC
>.|TRBJ2-7|TRBV5-1|13|.
CATQAESSYEQYF
TGCGCCACTCAAGCGGAGAGCTCCTACGAGCAGTACTTC
>.|TRBJ2-1|TRBV10-1|14|.
CATSPGDSYNEQFF
TGCGCCACCTCTCCGGGGGACTCCTACAATGAGCAGTTCTTC
>.|TRBJ2-1|TRBV29-1|11|.
CSVQGGHEQFF
TGCAGCGTCCAGGGGGGCCATGAGCAGTTCTTC
>.|TRBJ1-1|TRBV30|13|.
CAWSVGGYTEAFF
TGTGCCTGGAGTGTAGGAGGGTACACTGAAGCTTTCTTT
>.|TRBJ2-7|TRBV15|15|.
CATSRDPGLSYEQYF
TGTGCCACCAGCAGGGATCCCGGGTTATCCTACGAGCAGTACTTC
>.|TRBJ2-7|TRBV30|11|.
CAWSRVGEQYF
TGTGCCTGGAGCAGGGTTGGCGAGCAGTACTTC
>.|TRBJ1-2|TRBV13|14|.
CASSHGQQPYGYTF
TGTGCCAGCAGCCACGGCCAACAGCCCTATGGCTACACCTTC
>.|TRBJ2-3|TRBV10-1|15|.
CASSELNRATDTQYF
TGCGCCAGCAGTGAGTTGAACAGGGCCACAGATACGCAGTATTTT
>.|TRBJ2-1|TRBV28|14|.
CASTQAESYNEQFF
TGTGCCAGCACCCAAGCGGAGTCCTACAATGAGCAGTTCTTC
>.|TRBJ1-6|TRBV19|15|.
CASSILERVASPLHF
TGTGCCAGTAGTATCCTCGAGAGGGTTGCTTCACCCCTCCACTTT
>once|TRBJ2-1|TRBV9|17|.
CASSGIETVKAYNEQFF
TGTGCCAGCAGCGGTATTGAGACAGTAAAAGCCTACAATGAGCAGTTCTTC
>once|TRBJ2-1|TRBV5-1|15|.
CASSLQQISYNEQFF
TGCGCCAGCAGCTTGCAACAGATCTCCTACAATGAGCAGTTCTTC
>.|TRBJ1-5|TRBV5-5|14|.
CASSTQAYNQPQHF
TGTGCCAGCAGCACGCAGGCTTACAATCAGCCCCAGCATTTT
>.|TRBJ2-1|TRBV30|15|TRBD1
CAWSVAAGGLDEQFF
TGTGCCTGGAGTGTAGCGGCAGGGGGTTTAGATGAGCAGTTCTTC
>.|TRBJ1-1|TRBV28|15|.
CASSALQTGYTEAFF
TGTGCCAGCAGTGCCCTCCAGACAGGATACACTGAAGCTTTCTTT